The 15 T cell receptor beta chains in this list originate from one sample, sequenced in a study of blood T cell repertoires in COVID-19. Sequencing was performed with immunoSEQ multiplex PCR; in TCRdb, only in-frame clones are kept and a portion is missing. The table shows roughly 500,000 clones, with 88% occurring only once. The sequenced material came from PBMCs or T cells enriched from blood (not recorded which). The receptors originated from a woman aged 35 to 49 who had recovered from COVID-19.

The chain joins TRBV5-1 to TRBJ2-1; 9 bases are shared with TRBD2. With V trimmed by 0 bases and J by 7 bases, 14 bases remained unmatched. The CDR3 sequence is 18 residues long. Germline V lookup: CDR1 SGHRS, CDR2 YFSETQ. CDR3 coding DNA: TGCGCCAGCAGCTTGGCCCTAGCGGGATGGGGTGGGAGTAATGAGCAGTTCTTC. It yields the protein CASSLALAGWGGSNEQFF. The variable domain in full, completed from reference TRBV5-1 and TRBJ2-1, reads KAGVTQTPRYLIKTRGQQVTLSCSPISGHRSVSWYQQTPGQGLQFLFEYFSETQRNKGNFPGRFSGRQFSNSRSEMNVSTLELGDSALYLCASSLALAGWGGSNEQFFGPGTRLTVL.

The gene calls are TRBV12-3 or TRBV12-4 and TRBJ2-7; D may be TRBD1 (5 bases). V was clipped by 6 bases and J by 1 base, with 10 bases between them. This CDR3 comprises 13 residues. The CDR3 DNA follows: TGTGCCAGCAGGGTCACAGGTTCCTACGAGCAGTACTTC. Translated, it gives CASRVTGSYEQYF.

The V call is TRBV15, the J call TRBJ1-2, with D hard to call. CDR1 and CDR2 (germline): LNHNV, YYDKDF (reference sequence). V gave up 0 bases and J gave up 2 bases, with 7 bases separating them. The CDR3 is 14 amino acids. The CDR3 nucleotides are TGTGCCACCAGCAGAGATCTCCAGAACTATGGCTACACCTTC. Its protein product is CATSRDLQNYGYTF.

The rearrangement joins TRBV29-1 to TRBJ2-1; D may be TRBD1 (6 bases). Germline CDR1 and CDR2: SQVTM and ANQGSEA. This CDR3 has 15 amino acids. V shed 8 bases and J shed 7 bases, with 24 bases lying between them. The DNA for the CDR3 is TGCAGCTCCCCAGGGGTGCTTTCGTCCGGGAATGAGCAGTTCTTC. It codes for CSSPGVLSSGNEQFF.

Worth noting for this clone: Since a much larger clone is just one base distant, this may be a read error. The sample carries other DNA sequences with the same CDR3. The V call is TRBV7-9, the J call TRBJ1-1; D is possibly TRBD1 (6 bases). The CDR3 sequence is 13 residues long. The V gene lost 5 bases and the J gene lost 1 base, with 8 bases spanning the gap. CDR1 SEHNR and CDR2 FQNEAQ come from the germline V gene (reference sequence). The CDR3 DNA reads TGTGCCAGCAGCCTACAGGGGAACACTGAAGCTTTCTTT. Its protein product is CASSLQGNTEAFF.

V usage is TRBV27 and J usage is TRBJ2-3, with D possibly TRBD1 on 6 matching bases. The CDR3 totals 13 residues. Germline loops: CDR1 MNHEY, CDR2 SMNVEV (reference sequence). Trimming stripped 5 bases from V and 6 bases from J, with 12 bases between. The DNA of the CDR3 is TGTGCCAGCAGTCAACAGGGTATGGATACGCAGTATTTT. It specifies CASSQQGMDTQYF.

CDR3 region: CASSSGLGHKNTGELFF. CDR3 in DNA: TGTGCCAGCAGTTCCGGATTGGGACACAAGAACACCGGGGAGCTGTTTTTT. This rearrangement joins TRBV27 to TRBJ2-2, with D perhaps matching TRBD1 (6 bases). V was pared by 4 bases and J by 1 base, with 16 bases between. There are 17 residues in the CDR3. Germline V lookup: CDR1 MNHEY, CDR2 SMNVEV (reference sequence).

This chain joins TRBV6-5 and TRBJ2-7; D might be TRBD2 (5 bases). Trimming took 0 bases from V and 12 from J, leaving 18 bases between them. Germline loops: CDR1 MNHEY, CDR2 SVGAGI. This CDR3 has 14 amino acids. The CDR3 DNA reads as TGTGCCAGCAGTTACTCGGGCCTAGCAGGAGGTCGGTACTTC. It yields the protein CASSYSGLAGGRYF.

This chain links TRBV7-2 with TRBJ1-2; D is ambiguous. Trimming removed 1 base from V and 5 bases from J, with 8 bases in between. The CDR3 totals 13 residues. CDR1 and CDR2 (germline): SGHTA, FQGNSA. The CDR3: CASSLEQLYGYTF. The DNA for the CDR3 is TGTGCCAGCAGCTTAGAACAGCTGTATGGCTACACCTTC.

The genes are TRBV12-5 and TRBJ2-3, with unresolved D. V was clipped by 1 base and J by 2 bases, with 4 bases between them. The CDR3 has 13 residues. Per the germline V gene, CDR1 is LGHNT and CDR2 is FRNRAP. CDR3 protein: CASGLDYTDTQYF. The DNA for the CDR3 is TGTGCTAGTGGTTTGGATTACACAGATACGCAGTATTTT.

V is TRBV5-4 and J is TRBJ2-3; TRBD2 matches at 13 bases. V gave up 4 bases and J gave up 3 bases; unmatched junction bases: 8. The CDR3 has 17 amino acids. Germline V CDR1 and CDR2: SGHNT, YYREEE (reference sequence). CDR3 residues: CASSVTSGRGITDTQYF. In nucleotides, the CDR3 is TGTGCCAGCAGCGTAACTAGCGGGAGGGGGATTACAGATACGCAGTATTTT.

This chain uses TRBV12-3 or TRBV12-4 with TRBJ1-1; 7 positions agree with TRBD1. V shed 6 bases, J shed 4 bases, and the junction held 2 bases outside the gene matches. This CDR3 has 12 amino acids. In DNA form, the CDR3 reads TGTGCCAGCAGCACAGGGGCCACTGAAGCTTTCTTT. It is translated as CASSTGATEAFF.

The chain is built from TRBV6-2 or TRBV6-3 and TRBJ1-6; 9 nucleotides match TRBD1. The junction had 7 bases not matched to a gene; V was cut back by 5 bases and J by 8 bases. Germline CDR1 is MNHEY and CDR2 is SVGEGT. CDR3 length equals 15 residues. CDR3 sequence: CASSPHRGRYSPLHF. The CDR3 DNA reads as TGTGCCAGCAGTCCCCACAGGGGGCGTTATTCACCCCTCCACTTT.

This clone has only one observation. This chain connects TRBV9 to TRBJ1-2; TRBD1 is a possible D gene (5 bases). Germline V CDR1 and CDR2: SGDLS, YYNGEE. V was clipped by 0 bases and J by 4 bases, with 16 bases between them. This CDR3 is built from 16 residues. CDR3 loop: CASSVVSGNSIYGYTF. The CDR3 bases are TGTGCCAGCAGCGTAGTGTCAGGGAATTCGATCTATGGCTACACCTTC.

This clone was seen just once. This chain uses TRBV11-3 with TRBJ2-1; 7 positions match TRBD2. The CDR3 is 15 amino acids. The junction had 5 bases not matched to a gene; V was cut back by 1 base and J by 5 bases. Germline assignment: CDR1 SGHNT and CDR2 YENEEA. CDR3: CASSLGGGRNNEQFF. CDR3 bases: TGTGCCAGCAGCTTAGGAGGCGGGAGAAACAATGAGCAGTTCTTC. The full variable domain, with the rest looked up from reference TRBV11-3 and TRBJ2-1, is EAGVVQSPRYKIIEKKQPVAFWCNPISGHNTLYWYLQNLGQGPELLIRYENEEAVDDSQLPKDRFSAERLKGVDSTLKIQPAELGDSAVYLCASSLGGGRNNEQFFGPGTRLTVL.